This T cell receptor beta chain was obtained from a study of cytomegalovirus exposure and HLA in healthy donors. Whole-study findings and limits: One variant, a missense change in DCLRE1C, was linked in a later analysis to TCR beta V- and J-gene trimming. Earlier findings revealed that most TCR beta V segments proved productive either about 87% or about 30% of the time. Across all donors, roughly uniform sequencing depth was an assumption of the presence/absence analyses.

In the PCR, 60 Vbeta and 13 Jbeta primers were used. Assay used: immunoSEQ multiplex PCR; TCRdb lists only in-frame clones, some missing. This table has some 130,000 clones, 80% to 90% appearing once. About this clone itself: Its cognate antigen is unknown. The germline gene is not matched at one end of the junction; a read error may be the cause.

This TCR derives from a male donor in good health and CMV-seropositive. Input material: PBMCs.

CDR3 DNA: TGTGCCAGCAGTGAATGGGCTATCTACCAGCAGTACTTC. It encodes CASSEWAIYQQYF. This sequence joins TRBV25-1 and TRBJ2-7, with unresolved D. The CDR3 is made up of 13 amino acids. CDR1 is MGHDK, CDR2 SYGVNS, per germline.